This T cell receptor beta chain was profiled in a study of patients and donors after allogeneic stem cell transplantation. The J segment lost 1 base and the V segment lost 2 bases, leaving 3 bases of the junction unmatched. This CDR3 is 16 amino acids long. TCRdb fed the RT-PCR reads into MiXCR, producing one record per CDR3 protein. This sample has about 960,000 distinct CDR3 sequences, with roughly 18% found just once. The receptor was isolated from a human donor who was either an allogeneic HSCT recipient or a stem cell or donor lymphocyte infusion donor (not recorded which). It is not recorded whose cells these are; they may come from a transplant donor. The sample consisted of blood, either unsorted or a sorted T cell fraction (not recorded which). The chain recombines TRBV12-3 or TRBV12-4 with TRBJ2-3, with 10 bases fitting TRBD2. The CDR3 reads CASSLPSGRGTDTQYF. CDR3 coding DNA: TGTGCCAGCAGTTTACCTAGCGGGAGAGGCACAGATACGCAGTATTTT.